This T cell receptor beta chain was found in a study of CD4 T cells in relation to SARS-CoV-2 and coronaviruses (dated by TCRdb to the early 2020s). Study-wide context: In the ViraFEST assay, PBMCs were cultured with antigen for 10 days, after which TCR beta CDR3s were sequenced to identify antigen-specific clonal expansions. A median age of roughly 35 years, with a range of roughly 20 to 75 years, was recorded for the full convalescent cohort of about a dozen patients. The Adaptive Biotechnologies TCR-sequencing kit was used to sequence samples from a few pre-COVID donors and the naive versus memory experiments, whereas other data were Illumina-based. HLA restriction was mapped for shared crossreactive spike epitopes using patient-derived lymphoblastoid cell lines. At the level of individual TCR clonotypes, the study evaluated whether memory CD4+ T cells crossreact between the spike proteins of SARS-CoV-2 and those of common cold coronaviruses. The roughly 12 convalescent patients included 8 males and 4 females; two subjects were Hispanic. Expansion assays from other donors in the study were sequenced with a different, Illumina-based TCR-beta assay. Beyond this particular receptor, the publication reports: Naive versus memory sequencing indicated the assay detects memory recall responses rather than primary responses primed during culture. Crossreactive clones showed significantly weaker SARS-CoV-2-driven expansion than monoreactive clones, consistent with antigenic imprinting. Pre-pandemic and post-infection samples were not both contributed by any donor, so tracing of the source of pre-existing responses was limited. Roughly 64% of donors had memory CD4+ clonotypes that crossrecognized SARS-CoV-2 and at least one common cold coronavirus spike. Since the crossreactivity analysis centred on spike protein, crossreactivity against other viral proteins was not assessed. The study was constrained by small numbers of patients and of tested TCRs.

Survey-level immunoSEQ TCR-beta sequencing was performed on DNA from CEF-cultured naive and memory CD4+ T cells. Processing in the source paper ran as follows. During preprocessing, nonproductive sequences were removed, along with CDR3s that did not begin with C, did not end with F or W, or were shorter than 7 amino acids. The MANAFEST web app identified antigen-specific clonotypes based on expansion compared with the reference and other culture wells. A clone was considered positive if significant expansion relative to the reference culture was observed in 2 of 3 replicate wells at an FDR below 0.05. For a clone to be considered positive, significant expansion relative to all other tandem wells and an odds ratio above 5 were also required. Cultured and uncultured naive and memory CD4+ repertoires were searched for CDR3s previously identified as spike- and CEF-reactive. Pairwise Levenshtein distance, computed with the stringdist R package after three terminal residues were trimmed from each end, was used as the measure of CDR3 homology. TCRdb took over this immuneACCESS table, retaining in-frame rearrangements with V and J assigned. Such tables are incomplete; in checked studies, under half of the missing clones stem from an unresolved V gene, and the remainder is unexplained. That table is the source of V, J and clone size, and D and trimming were worked out from the DNA. The sample table contains about 35,000 clones; only one count was recorded for more than 65% of them. Roughly 21% of the sample comes from the top ten.

The CDR3 holds 13 amino acids from the cysteine to the phenylalanine. Only CDR3 DNA remains: 39 bases, in frame from the first base. V is cut by 7 bases and J by 5 bases, and the space between the germline ends is 14 bases. The germline V gene specifies ENHRY as CDR1 and SYGVKD as CDR2. Naive and memory CD4+ T cells were separated from cryopreserved PBMCs by first enriching for CD4 and then performing EasySep naive CD4+ T cell enrichment. Sorted naive or memory CD4+ T cells (10^5) were cultured 1:1 with T cell-depleted PBMCs and CEF peptides for about ten days. In general, every peptide culture condition was set up in three replicate wells. Ficoll-Paque PLUS gradient centrifugation was used to isolate PBMCs from either whole blood or leukapheresis product. PBMCs were either used fresh in the expansion assay or cryopreserved at -140 degrees C. The QIAamp Micro DNA Kit was used to extract genomic DNA from the CD4+ T cells.

About this clone itself: Its antigen is still unknown. There are no base qualities to consult, and no much larger clone falls within one base.

This clonotype was obtained from an adult with COVID-19. The sample taken for sequencing was memory CD4+ T cells from PBMCs, cultured in vitro. What the cell subset or site label conveys for this sample: memory (non-naive) CD4+ T cells. The sequence joins TRBV10-3 to TRBJ1-1; the D gene is perhaps TRBD1, on 6 matching bases. The DNA reads as follows: TGTGCCATCACCGAGGACAGTTATACTGAAGCTTTCTTT. The translation is CAITEDSYTEAFF.